This entry describes one T cell receptor (beta chain). Its binding antigen is unknown. No qualities accompany the bases; no much larger clone lies one base away. The immunoSEQ Assay, a bias-controlled multiplex PCR, was used to amplify TCRbeta CDR3 regions from genomic DNA. The study's own analysis went as follows. Within the assay, amplification of reference gene primers was used to estimate how many nucleated cells each sample contained. To quantify the absolute abundance of each unique TCRbeta CDR3 rearrangement, sequence reads were collapsed and filtered. Productive Simpson clonality was computed per sample as the square root of Simpson's diversity index over productive rearrangements. TCRdb carries this immuneACCESS record with in-frame sequences only. Its versions omit some clonotypes, under half of them owing to an unresolved V gene in the studies checked, with the rest unexplained. Clone size and the V and J calls come from that table; the DNA yielded D and trimming. This sample is represented by 250,000 to 300,000 clones; around nine tenths of them were singletons. Of the sample, around 1.1% is held by the ten largest clones.

This record belongs to a study of blood T cell repertoires in COVID-19 (dated by TCRdb to 2018 to 2021). Broadly, across the study: The collaborator samples originated in the United States, Italy and Spain and spanned the acute and convalescent phases of COVID-19. The prospective study material was composed of cDNA or gDNA derived from T cells, B-cell-depleted T cells, or PBMCs. The dataset comprised deeply sampled blood TCRbeta repertoires from subjects exposed to, actively infected with, or recovered from COVID-19. HLA class I and class II types, where available, came from metadata supplied by the sample provider rather than from assay-based typing. The samples were drawn from the first 160 participants of the ongoing ImmuneRACE study and from about 1,200 subjects provided by 6 global collaborators. The repertoires were released in a freely available public database meant as a resource for research on the immune response to SARS-CoV-2. Sample metadata almost always included a de-identified subject ID, COVID-19 status, age in years and sex. On the study overall, not on this receptor specifically: Clinical and demographic metadata were provided uncurated, with the amount varying by source and participant.

Including cysteine and phenylalanine, the CDR3 has 13 amino acids. Only the CDR3 portion is preserved as DNA: 39 bases, with reading frame beginning at the first base. CDR1 is given as MDHEN and CDR2 as SYDVKM, both from the germline V gene. Trimming removed 7 bases from V and 0 bases from J, leaving 10 bases between the germline ends. In the prospective study, participants were about 18 to 89 years old, resided in approximately 22 geographic areas of the United States, and were enrolled through a virtual design. Cohort assignment in the prospective study relied on participant-reported clinical history from a screening survey and a study questionnaire. Recovered participants in ImmuneRACE Cohort 3 were defined by two consecutive negative NP/OP PCR tests, clearance by a healthcare professional, or resolution of symptoms. Mobile phlebotomists in the prospective study collected whole blood, serum and a nasopharyngeal or oropharyngeal swab from every participant. Additional blood draws and questionnaires over an approximately two-month period could optionally be provided by prospective study participants. Before DNA extraction, prospective study blood samples were shipped either frozen or at room temperature.

The receptor's source is a woman in her 30s who had recovered from COVID-19. The V and J genes are TRBV28 and TRBJ2-7; no D gene is confidently identified. The sample consisted of PBMCs or T cells enriched from blood (not recorded which). DNA sequence: TGTGCCAGCACCGACTTGGACTCCTACGAGCAGTACTTC. Its product reads: CASTDLDSYEQYF.